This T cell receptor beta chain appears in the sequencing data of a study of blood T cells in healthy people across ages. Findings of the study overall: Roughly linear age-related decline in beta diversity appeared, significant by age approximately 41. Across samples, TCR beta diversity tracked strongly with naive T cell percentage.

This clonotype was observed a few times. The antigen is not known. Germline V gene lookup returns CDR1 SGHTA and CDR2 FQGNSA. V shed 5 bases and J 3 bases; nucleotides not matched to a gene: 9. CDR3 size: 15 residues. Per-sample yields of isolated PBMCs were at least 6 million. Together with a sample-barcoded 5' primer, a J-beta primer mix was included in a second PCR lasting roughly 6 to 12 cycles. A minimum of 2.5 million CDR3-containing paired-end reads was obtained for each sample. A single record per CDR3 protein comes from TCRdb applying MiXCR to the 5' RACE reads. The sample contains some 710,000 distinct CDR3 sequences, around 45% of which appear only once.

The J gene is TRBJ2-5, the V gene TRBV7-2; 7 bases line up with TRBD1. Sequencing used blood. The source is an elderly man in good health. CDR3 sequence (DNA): TGTGCCAGCAGCCCACTGGGACAGCTCAAAGAGACCCAGTACTTC. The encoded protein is CASSPLGQLKETQYF.